Each of the 24 T cell receptor beta chains below was sequenced from the same sample in a study of human T cells and chemical hapten exposure. As for time point: patch test 1, 2 weeks after DPC sensitization. The treatment: therapeutic diphenylcyclopropenone sensitization with weekly scalp DPC. TCRdb used MiXCR to reprocess the RACE reads, holding one entry per CDR3 protein. The data show 45,000 to 70,000 distinct CDR3 sequences, with 9.3% seen just once and about an eighth held by the top ten. Specimen: whole blood, collected in connection with sensitization to the hapten diphenylcyclopropenone (DPC). The receptor source for this set is a woman aged 40-49 years with alopecia areata. Some clones in this sample may be carry-over from other donors' samples.

The V gene is TRBV6-5, the J gene TRBJ1-1; D is ambiguous. Per the germline V gene, CDR1 is MNHEY and CDR2 is SVGAGI. The ends were cut back, 8 bases at V and 0 bases at J, with 16 bases in the middle. CDR3 length: 15 residues. CDR3 loop: CASFGQDFLNTEAFF. The CDR3 region has the DNA TGTGCCAGCTTTGGGCAGGACTTTTTGAACACTGAAGCTTTCTTT.

The sample holds a few counts of this clonotype. The chain combines TRBV29-1 with TRBJ2-7, with D possibly being TRBD1 or TRBD2 (5 bases each). CDR1 and CDR2 (germline): SQVTM, ANQGSEA. The CDR3 is 13 amino acids. Between the trimmed V and J ends, which lost 4 bases and 3 bases, there was a span of 13 bases. CDR3 DNA sequence: TGCAGCGTTGTCGAGGGGCTAAGCTACGAGCAGTACTTC. It translates to CSVVEGLSYEQYF.

This clonotype was found many times. The chain employs TRBV29-1 and TRBJ2-3, with 11 bases lining up with TRBD2. Germline V CDR1 and CDR2: SQVTM, ANQGSEA. The V segment lost 6 bases and the J segment 6 bases; nucleotides outside the gene matches: 8. The CDR3 extends over 14 amino acids. The CDR3 sequence: CSVVLAGALDTQYF. In DNA form, the CDR3 reads TGCAGCGTGGTACTAGCGGGGGCCCTCGATACGCAGTATTTT.

In this sample, this clonotype turned up many times. The chain uses TRBV12-3 or TRBV12-4 and TRBJ1-2; D call uncertain. This CDR3 comprises 13 residues. V gave up 6 bases and J gave up 7 bases, with 15 bases separating them. The CDR3 loop is CASSLRDSSGYTF. The CDR3 bases are TGTGCCAGCAGCCTAAGGGATTCAAGTGGCTACACCTTC.

The table lists this clonotype with many counts. CDR3 loop: CASRLEVGLTGTDEQFF. CDR3 coding DNA: TGTGCCAGCCGGTTGGAGGTGGGGCTAACAGGGACCGATGAGCAGTTCTTC. V gene TRBV6-1 combines with J gene TRBJ2-1, with D possibly matching TRBD1 (6 bases). CDR1 is MNHNS, CDR2 SASEGT, per germline. CDR3 length: 17 residues. V shed 8 bases and J shed 8 bases, with 28 bases lying between them.

This rearrangement joins TRBV5-1 to TRBJ2-2, with 7 nucleotides matching TRBD2. This CDR3 is built from 14 residues. The V gene end was trimmed by 4 bases and the J gene end by 4 bases; junction bases not matched to a gene: 4. Per the germline V gene, CDR1 is SGHRS and CDR2 is YFSETQ. The CDR3 DNA reads as TGCGCCAGCAGCCCAGGGACTATCACCGGGGAGCTGTTTTTT. Encoded protein: CASSPGTITGELFF.

This clonotype was seen repeatedly, ten times or more. The rearrangement links TRBV2 to TRBJ1-1; no reliable D call. Trimming shortened V by 1 base and J by 5 bases, and 5 bases separated the two germline ends. CDR3 size: 12 residues. The germline V gene has CDR1 SNHLY and CDR2 FYNNEI. This CDR3 reads CASSEVLTEAFF. CDR3 sequence (DNA): TGTGCCAGCAGTGAAGTTTTGACTGAAGCTTTCTTT.

This clonotype came up many times. This sequence joins TRBV6-2 or TRBV6-3 and TRBJ1-5; 8 nucleotides align to TRBD1. CDR1 is MNHEY and CDR2 is SVGEGT in the germline V gene. The ends lost 7 bases at V and 0 bases at J; junction bases unmatched: 11. This CDR3 region has 17 residues. The CDR3 spells CASKDRDGGYSNQPQHF. CDR3 in DNA: TGTGCCAGCAAGGACAGGGACGGCGGGTATAGCAATCAGCCCCAGCATTTT.

The V and J genes are TRBV28 and TRBJ1-1; TRBD1 matches 9 bases. The CDR3 length is 14 residues. Germline values: CDR1 MDHEN, CDR2 SYDVKM. Trimming at V came to 5 bases and at J to 4 bases, leaving 5 bases not matched to a gene. Written as DNA, the CDR3 is TGTGCCAGCAGTCTTGGACAGGGGAGCACTGAAGCTTTCTTT. Protein sequence: CASSLGQGSTEAFF.

CDR3 nucleotide sequence: TGTGCCAGCAGCTTAAAGGGGGCGACAGATACGCAGTATTTT. It specifies CASSLKGATDTQYF. The chain employs TRBV7-6 and TRBJ2-3, with 7 bases that match TRBD1. In germline, CDR1 is SGHVS, CDR2 FNYEAQ. The CDR3 covers 14 residues. V lost 2 bases and J lost 3; bases outside the gene matches: 2.

This clonotype has ten or more counts. The chain has TRBV5-5 and TRBJ2-1, with TRBD2 matching over 7 bases. The CDR3 has 14 residues. J gave up 7 bases and V 6 bases, and 10 bases lay outside the gene matches. CDR1 SGHKS and CDR2 YYEKEE come from the germline V gene (reference sequence). CDR3 loop: CASTAPGGRNEQFF. In nucleotides, the CDR3 is TGTGCCAGCACCGCTCCGGGGGGTCGGAATGAGCAGTTCTTC.

The chain is built from TRBV5-4 and TRBJ1-5, with D tentatively TRBD1 (5 bases). The CDR3 spans 15 residues. Per the germline V gene, CDR1 is SGHNT and CDR2 is YYREEE (reference sequence). The germline V and J ends were trimmed by 4 bases and 0 bases, with 11 bases remaining between them. The CDR3 nucleotides read TGTGCCAGCAGCCCGGGACTAGATAGCAATCAGCCCCAGCATTTT. It encodes CASSPGLDSNQPQHF. Using reference TRBV5-4 and TRBJ1-5 for the parts outside the CDR3, the full variable domain is ETGVTQSPTHLIKTRGQQVTLRCSSQSGHNTVSWYQQALGQGPQFIFQYYREEENGRGNFPPRFSGLQFPNYSSELNVNALELDDSALYLCASSPGLDSNQPQHFGDGTRLSIL.

The CDR3 here is CASSPLTGSEKLFF. CDR3 nucleotide sequence: TGCGCCAGCAGCCCGCTGACAGGGAGTGAAAAACTGTTTTTT. The chain carries TRBV5-1 and TRBJ1-4, with 7 bases that match TRBD1. V lost 4 bases, J lost 7 bases, and 7 bases stayed unmatched. CDR3 size: 14 residues. The germline V gene encodes CDR1 SGHRS and CDR2 YFSETQ.

This clonotype was observed a few times. The V and J genes are TRBV7-9 and TRBJ1-2; D may be TRBD1 (5 bases). CDR3 length: 16 amino acids. CDR1 SEHNR and CDR2 FQNEAQ come from the germline V gene (reference sequence). V lost 1 base and J lost 5, with 17 bases in between. The DNA for the CDR3 is TGTGCCAGCAGCTTAGTTCTTGGCGGCGGGGCGTATGGCTACACCTTC. Residues: CASSLVLGGGAYGYTF.

This clonotype was recorded at least ten times. This chain uses TRBV5-4 with TRBJ1-1; 7 bases are a match to TRBD1. Germline CDR1 and CDR2: SGHNT and YYREEE (reference sequence). V lost 4 bases and J lost 1; bases outside the gene matches: 7. CDR3 length equals 15 residues. As DNA, the CDR3 is TGTGCCAGCAGCCCGCAACAGGGGAAGAACACTGAAGCTTTCTTT. Amino acid sequence: CASSPQQGKNTEAFF. Variable domain in full (rest from reference TRBV5-4 and TRBJ1-1): ETGVTQSPTHLIKTRGQQVTLRCSSQSGHNTVSWYQQALGQGPQFIFQYYREEENGRGNFPPRFSGLQFPNYSSELNVNALELDDSALYLCASSPQQGKNTEAFFGQGTRLTVV.

The sample holds many counts of this clonotype. The chain couples TRBV20-1 to TRBJ2-4, with 8 bases aligning to TRBD1. CDR1 and CDR2 from the germline V gene are DFQATT and SNEGSKA (reference sequence). The CDR3 totals 11 residues. Germline trimming cut 3 bases from V and 13 bases from J; bases unmatched to any gene: 5. The CDR3 reads CSARDRVVQYF. The CDR3 region has the DNA TGCAGTGCTAGGGACAGGGTAGTCCAGTACTTC.

This clonotype was observed a handful of times. V and J are TRBV9 and TRBJ2-2; D perhaps matches TRBD2 (5 bases). Trimming shortened V by 1 base and J by 7 bases, and 8 bases separated the two germline ends. Germline V gene lookup returns CDR1 SGDLS and CDR2 YYNGEE. CDR3 length: 13 amino acids. The CDR3 DNA follows: TGTGCCAGCAGCGTAAGGGAGATCGGGGAGCTGTTTTTT. This sequence encodes CASSVREIGELFF. Full variable domain (rest looked up from reference TRBV9 and TRBJ2-2): DSGVTQTPKHLITATGQRVTLRCSPRSGDLSVYWYQQSLDQGLQFLIQYYNGEERAKGNILERFSAQQFPDLHSELNLSSLELGDSALYFCASSVREIGELFFGEGSRLTVL.

There are a few counts of this clonotype. This sequence joins TRBV15 and TRBJ1-1; D not resolved. This CDR3 is 13 amino acids long. CDR1 and CDR2 (germline): LNHNV, YYDKDF (reference sequence). Trimming took 0 bases from V and 8 from J, leaving 10 bases between them. CDR3 in amino acids: CATSRDQGREAFF. CDR3 sequence (DNA): TGTGCCACCAGCAGAGATCAAGGACGGGAAGCTTTCTTT. The full variable domain, its missing parts supplied by reference TRBV15 and TRBJ1-1, is DAMVIQNPRYQVTQFGKPVTLSCSQTLNHNVMYWYQQKSSQAPKLLFHYYDKDFNNEADTPDNFQSRRPNTSFCFLDIRSPGLGDTAMYLCATSRDQGREAFFGQGTRLTVV.

This clonotype showed up many times. The V and J genes are TRBV28 and TRBJ2-5, with 15 bases matching TRBD2. CDR1 and CDR2 from the germline V gene are MDHEN and SYDVKM. The CDR3 loop spans 15 amino acids. The V and J ends lost 3 bases and 10 bases, in that order; junction bases with no gene match: 6. CDR3 DNA: TGTGCCAGCAGTTTGTTAGGGACTAGCGGGGGGATCCAGTACTTC. This gives the protein CASSLLGTSGGIQYF.

This clonotype was detected ten times or more. The chain joins TRBV6-2 or TRBV6-3 to TRBJ2-2, with 12 bases matching TRBD2. V gave up 6 bases and J gave up 1 base; unmatched junction bases: 9. Germline assignment: CDR1 MNHEY and CDR2 SVGEGT. This CDR3 contains 18 residues. CDR3 region: CASRDSGLAGMNTGELFF. The CDR3 DNA reads as TGTGCCAGCAGAGACTCTGGACTAGCGGGGATGAACACCGGGGAGCTGTTTTTT.

The chain uses TRBV27 and TRBJ2-3; 7 bases align to TRBD2. Trimming took 5 bases from V and 0 from J; bases not matched to a gene: 8. The CDR3 is 16 amino acids. Germline values: CDR1 MNHEY, CDR2 SMNVEV (reference sequence). CDR3 in amino acids: CASSAAGRSSTDTQYF. The CDR3 DNA reads TGTGCCAGCAGTGCGGCCGGGAGGTCTAGCACAGATACGCAGTATTTT.

The table lists this clonotype with a few counts. The gene calls are TRBV6-2 or TRBV6-3 and TRBJ1-1; TRBD1 aligns across 7 bases. V lost 2 bases to trimming and J lost 5 bases; unmatched junction nucleotides: 8. CDR3 length: 15 residues. CDR1 and CDR2 from the germline V gene are MNHEY and SVGEGT. The CDR3: CASSYGAGGGTEAFF. Written as DNA, the CDR3 is TGTGCCAGCAGTTACGGTGCAGGGGGTGGTACTGAAGCTTTCTTT.

This clonotype appeared a single time. A much larger clone is a single base away; this may be a read error. This chain links TRBV3-1 with TRBJ1-1, with D possibly TRBD1 on 6 matching bases. The germline V gene has CDR1 LGHDT and CDR2 YNNKEL (reference sequence). The CDR3 length is 13 residues. The CDR3 coding sequence is TGTGCCAGCTGCCAAGGGGGGCGCCGGGGAGCTTTCTTT. Translation gives CASCQGGRRGAFF.

The table lists this clonotype with many counts. The DNA for the CDR3 is TGTGCCAGCAGCTACGGGGACGGAGACTACGAGCAGTACTTC. Translation: CASSYGDGDYEQYF. This rearrangement joins TRBV7-2 to TRBJ2-7, with D possibly being TRBD1 or TRBD2 (5 bases each). Between the trimmed V and J ends, which lost 4 bases and 3 bases, there was a span of 13 bases. Germline assignment: CDR1 SGHTA and CDR2 FQGNSA. CDR3 length equals 14 residues.